This T cell receptor (beta chain) originates from a study of T cells after yellow fever vaccination. The study, taken as a whole, reports: FACS-sorted repertoires could contain abundant clonotypes contaminating from the bulk population. Researchers report a weaker secondary response that nonetheless peaked faster, day 5 versus 15.

This clonotype was counted a few times. Its cognate antigen is unknown. By 5'RACE template switching, TCR cDNA was produced, with a universal primer site and UMIs added in the process. TCRdb recomputed calls from the 5' RACE reads with MiXCR, one row per CDR3 protein. The table lists just under 600,000 distinct CDR3 sequences, approximately 12% of them singletons. The CDR3 is 12 residues long. Trimming left V 10 bases short and J 4 bases short, with 13 bases between. Germline CDR1 is MNHEY and CDR2 is SMNVEV (reference sequence). The TCR sequence derives from a man aged 25-45 years who received the YFV17D yellow fever vaccine. The chain links TRBV27 to TRBJ2-5; tentative D call: TRBD2 (6 bases). The sequences come from PBMCs, collected on the day of the yellow fever booster vaccination. CDR3 coding DNA: TGTGCCACACGGGGGATGGGAGAGACCCAGTACTTC. The encoded protein is CATRGMGETQYF.